These T cell receptor beta chains were read from a single sample in a study of OX40 agonist ivuxolimab in advanced cancers. This table comes from immunoSEQ multiplex PCR, and its TCRdb copy is limited to in-frame clones, with some not included. The sample has around 80,000 clones; about 86% are singletons. The source material was CD4+ or CD8+ T cells sorted from blood, sampled in a trial of the OX40 agonist ivuxolimab. These receptors all come from an adult with an advanced solid tumor such as melanoma, head and neck, liver or kidney cancer. Each CDR3 is given with its conserved first and last residue. The order of the fields is V gene, clone size, D gene, J gene, CDR3 DNA, CDR3 protein. The D gene is left open where the match is weak. Where a row states a size, it is once, few, many or the class of an expanded clone; other rows omit it.

TRBV28	NA	NA	TRBJ1-4	TGTGCCAGCAGTAGGGGCCAAAATGAAAAACTGTTTTTT	CASSRGQNEKLFF
TRBV5-4	NA	NA	TRBJ2-3	TGTGCCAGCAGCTTATGGGGAGTCTGGGGCACAGATACGCAGTATTTT	CASSLWGVWGTDTQYF
TRBV2	NA	NA	TRBJ2-3	TGTGCCAGCGAATTAGATACGCAGTATTTT	CASELDTQYF
TRBV7-6	NA	TRBD2	TRBJ2-2	TGTGCCAGCAGCTTAGCGGGACTAGCGGGAGGGAACACCGGGGAGCTGTTTTTT	CASSLAGLAGGNTGELFF
TRBV7-2	NA	TRBD1	TRBJ2-6	TGTGCCAGCAGCTTAGCGCCTCTGACAGGGGCGAGATCTGGGGCCAACGTCCTGACTTTC	CASSLAPLTGARSGANVLTF
TRBV7-2	NA	NA	TRBJ2-1	TGTGCCAGCATCAAGGCGGGCGGACCCCAGTACAATGAGCAGTTCTTC	CASIKAGGPQYNEQFF
TRBV18	NA	TRBD2	TRBJ2-1	TGTGCCAGCTCACCGTTGGTACTAGCGGGAGAAGGTGAGCAGTTCTTC	CASSPLVLAGEGEQFF
TRBV7-2	few	NA	TRBJ1-5	TGTGCCAGCTGTTGGGGGCTAGGGCAGCCCCAGCATTTT	CASCWGLGQPQHF
TRBV28	once	NA	TRBJ2-7	TGTGCCAGCAGTTTAATGACTCGGCGGTCCTACGAGCAGTACTTC	CASSLMTRRSYEQYF
TRBV20-1	NA	NA	TRBJ2-5	TGCAGTGGAGGCCAAGGGGAGACCCAGTACTTC	CSGGQGETQYF
TRBV6-5	NA	TRBD1	TRBJ1-1	TGTGCCAGCAGTTACCTCCGGGACAGGGGGCGGAGTGAAGCTTTCTTT	CASSYLRDRGRSEAFF
TRBV27	NA	TRBD2	TRBJ2-3	TGTGCCAGCAGTTTATCGGGACTAGCGGGCAACAGAGATACGCAGTATTTT	CASSLSGLAGNRDTQYF
TRBV18	NA	NA	TRBJ1-1	TGTGCCAGCTCACCACAAGGGGACACTGAAGCTTTCTTT	CASSPQGDTEAFF
TRBV19	NA	TRBD1	TRBJ1-1	TGTGCCAGTCAGGGGGATTTAAACACTGAAGCTTTCTTT	CASQGDLNTEAFF
TRBV28	NA	TRBD2	TRBJ2-7	TGTGCCAGCAGTTCTCTAGCGGGGGAGTACTTC	CASSSLAGEYF
TRBV29-1	NA	NA	TRBJ2-6	TGCAGCGTTGTCGGATACTCTGGGGCCAACGTCCTGACTTTC	CSVVGYSGANVLTF
TRBV6-6	NA	TRBD1	TRBJ2-3	TGTGCCAGCAGCTGGACAGGGGGCGAAGATACGCAGTATTTT	CASSWTGGEDTQYF
TRBV18	NA	NA	TRBJ2-3	TGTGCCAGCTCACCCCTTAGTAGAGGGGCAGATACGCAGTATTTT	CASSPLSRGADTQYF
TRBV7-6	NA	TRBD2	TRBJ2-3	TGTGCCAGCAGCTCCAGCGGGAGGGCCTTAGATACGCAGTATTTT	CASSSSGRALDTQYF
TRBV11-2	NA	NA	TRBJ1-2	TGTGCCAGCAGCTTAGATTATGGGGGTGGCGGCTACACCTTC	CASSLDYGGGGYTF
TRBV27	NA	NA	TRBJ2-2	TGTGCCAGCAGACAGGGACCGAACACCGGGGAGCTGTTTTTT	CASRQGPNTGELFF
TRBV7-2	few	NA	TRBJ2-2	TGTGCCACCTACGATCCAGGTCAATACACCGGGGAGCTGTTTTTT	CATYDPGQYTGELFF
TRBV18	NA	NA	TRBJ1-5	TGTGCCAGCTCACCACCCACAGGCGTCCATAGCAATCAGCCCCAGCATTTT	CASSPPTGVHSNQPQHF
TRBV7-8	NA	TRBD2	TRBJ2-7	TGTGCCAGCAGCCTAGGAGGCGGGGGGCGGTCTAGTAACGAGCAGTACTTC	CASSLGGGGRSSNEQYF
TRBV28	NA	TRBD1	TRBJ1-4	TGTGCCAGCAGCCTCGGGGGACAGGGGGATGAAAAACTGTTTTTT	CASSLGGQGDEKLFF
TRBV5-1	NA	NA	TRBJ2-2	TGCGCCAGCAGCTTTACAGCGAACACCGGGGAGCTGTTTTTT	CASSFTANTGELFF
TRBV28	NA	NA	TRBJ2-6	TGTGCCACCAACGCGGTGGGGAGCTCTGGGGCCAACGTCCTGACTTTC	CATNAVGSSGANVLTF
TRBV23-1	NA	NA	TRBJ1-1	TGCGCCAGCAGTCAAAGGGGGGCTGAAGAGATGAACACTGAAGCTTTCTTT	CASSQRGAEEMNTEAFF
TRBV2	once	TRBD2	TRBJ2-3	TGTGCCAGCACGAGCGGGACTTCCACAGATACGCAGTATTTT	CASTSGTSTDTQYF